This is a list of T cell receptor beta chains from one sample in a study of long-term antiretroviral therapy in people with HIV. The repertoire was sequenced with immunoSEQ multiplex PCR; TCRdb's copy has only in-frame clones and lacks some. The sample consists of some 28,000 clones, just under 95% of them appearing once. Specimen: unsorted PBMCs, collected 5.3 years after starting antiretroviral therapy. The receptors here all came from a man aged 45-60 years with HIV. Each CDR3 is given with its conserved first and last residue. A D gene is named only where the DNA matches it firmly. Clone sizes are given selectively: once, few, many, or a class where the clone is expanded.

j_call | clone_size | d_call | v_call | cdr3_aa | cdr3_nt
TRBJ2-3 | NA | TRBD1 | TRBV27 | CASSLQGKIDTQYF | TGTGCCAGCAGTCTACAGGGGAAGATAGATACGCAGTATTTT
TRBJ1-2 | NA | TRBD1 | TRBV28 | CASSFQGADYGYTF | TGTGCCAGCAGTTTCCAGGGGGCGGACTATGGCTACACCTTC
TRBJ2-2 | NA | NA | TRBV25-1 | CASRGESGRFTGELFF | TGTGCCAGCAGAGGGGAATCTGGACGGTTCACCGGGGAGCTGTTTTTT
TRBJ2-3 | NA | TRBD1 | TRBV6-5 | CASSRGQPSTDTQYF | TGTGCCAGCAGCCGGGGACAGCCCTCCACAGATACGCAGTATTTT
TRBJ2-5 | NA | NA | TRBV6-6 | CASSREETQYF | TGTGCCAGCAGTCGGGAAGAGACCCAGTACTTC
TRBJ1-6 | NA | NA | TRBV6-5 | CACRPGRNSPLHF | TGTGCCTGCCGGCCCGGGCGGAATTCACCCCTCCACTTT
TRBJ2-1 | NA | TRBD1 | TRBV18 | CASSPDRGSYNEQFF | TGTGCCAGCTCACCCGACAGGGGGTCCTACAATGAGCAGTTCTTC
TRBJ2-2 | NA | NA | TRBV5-1 | CASSLDGTMNTGELFF | TGCGCCAGCAGCTTGGACGGGACAATGAACACCGGGGAGCTGTTTTTT
TRBJ1-5 | NA | TRBD1 | TRBV6-6 | CASSYSTGGPNQPQHF | TGTGCCAGCAGTTACTCGACAGGGGGACCCAATCAGCCCCAGCATTTT
TRBJ1-2 | NA | TRBD1 | TRBV28 | CASTTGQANYGYTF | TGTGCCAGCACGACAGGGCAAGCTAACTATGGCTACACCTTC
TRBJ2-1 | NA | NA | TRBV7-6 | CASSLWESTYNEQFF | TGTGCCAGCAGCTTGTGGGAATCCACCTACAATGAGCAGTTCTTC
TRBJ2-3 | NA | NA | TRBV10-3 | CAIGRRTDTQYF | TGTGCCATAGGGCGACGGACAGATACGCAGTATTTT
TRBJ2-2 | NA | TRBD1 | TRBV7-6 | CASSLRQGRSPGELFF | TGTGCCAGCAGCTTGAGACAGGGGCGCAGCCCCGGGGAGCTGTTTTTT
TRBJ2-7 | NA | TRBD2 | TRBV4-2 | CASSQAASGGGRGDYEQYF | TGTGCCAGCAGCCAAGCGGCTAGCGGGGGGGGCCGGGGGGATTACGAGCAGTACTTC
TRBJ2-7 | NA | NA | TRBV5-6 | CASSPQGARSYEQYF | TGTGCCAGCAGCCCCCAGGGTGCCCGCTCCTACGAGCAGTACTTC
TRBJ2-2 | NA | NA | TRBV13 | CASSLGLTGELFF | TGTGCCAGCAGCTTAGGCCTCACCGGGGAGCTGTTTTTT
TRBJ2-7 | NA | NA | TRBV9 | CASSQGPGDPRGYEQYF | TGTGCCAGCAGCCAGGGGCCGGGGGACCCCAGAGGCTACGAGCAGTACTTC
TRBJ1-1 | NA | NA | TRBV6-6 | CASSYSQGTGTEAFF | TGTGCCAGCAGTTACTCCCAGGGCACCGGCACTGAAGCTTTCTTT
TRBJ2-3 | NA | NA | TRBV7-5 | CASTSGVTDTQYF | TGTGCCAGCACTAGCGGGGTAACAGATACGCAGTATTTT
TRBJ1-1 | NA | TRBD1 | TRBV30 | CAWSRDRASTEAFF | TGTGCCTGGAGTCGAGACAGGGCCAGCACTGAAGCTTTCTTT
TRBJ2-4 | once | NA | TRBV11-2 | CASSHDQGLGHIQYF | TGTGCCAGCAGCCATGATCAGGGGCTCGGACACATTCAGTACTTC
TRBJ2-7 | NA | TRBD1 | TRBV25-1 | CASSATGTGYYEQYF | TGTGCCAGCAGTGCCACCGGGACAGGGTACTACGAGCAGTACTTC
TRBJ1-4 | NA | NA | TRBV6-5 | CASKGSNEKLFF | TGTGCCAGCAAAGGGTCTAATGAAAAACTGTTTTTT
TRBJ2-3 | NA | TRBD2 | TRBV4-1 | CASSQGLAGGYTQYF | TGCGCCAGCAGCCAAGGGCTAGCGGGGGGGTATACGCAGTATTTT
TRBJ2-5 | once | TRBD2 | TRBV5-1 | CASSLEASGGFRETQYF | TGCGCCAGCAGCTTGGAGGCCAGCGGGGGGTTTCGGGAGACCCAGTACTTC
TRBJ1-1 | NA | NA | TRBV16 | CASSQSTRAEAFF | TGTGCCAGCAGCCAATCCACGCGGGCTGAAGCTTTCTTT
TRBJ1-5 | NA | TRBD1 | TRBV30 | CAWRQGADQPQHF | TGTGCCTGGAGGCAGGGGGCCGATCAGCCCCAGCATTTT
TRBJ1-2 | NA | TRBD1 | TRBV27 | CASSLWGQGANYGYTF | TGTGCCAGCAGTTTATGGGGACAGGGGGCAAACTATGGCTACACCTTC
TRBJ2-2 | NA | NA | TRBV11-2 | CASSPERTGELFF | TGTGCCAGCAGCCCGGAGCGCACCGGGGAGCTGTTTTTT
TRBJ1-2 | NA | NA | TRBV7-3 | CASSLSAASRYGYTF | TGTGCCAGCAGCTTATCAGCGGCGTCACGATATGGCTACACCTTC
TRBJ1-1 | once | NA | TRBV9 | CASSVQGVIGNTEAFF | TGTGCCAGCAGCGTACAGGGCGTAATAGGGAACACTGAAGCTTTCTTT
TRBJ1-1 | NA | NA | TRBV11-2 | CASSSTPNAEAFF | TGTGCCAGCAGCTCCACCCCTAACGCTGAGGCTTTCTTT